This paragraph covers one TCR beta chain sequence. An end of the junction does not agree with germline; a read error may underlie this. Researchers took blood at baseline, on cycle 4 day 1, and on cycle 7 day 1. This sample was included in a study of OX40 agonist ivuxolimab in advanced cancers. Study-wide context: Ivuxolimab, an antibody acting as an agonist of OX40 (CD134), was used to treat patients. Ivuxolimab, which patients received intravenously every 2 weeks, was dosed at 0.01 to 10 mg/kg.

There are 14 residues in the CDR3. CDR1 and CDR2 from the germline V gene are MNHNS and SASEGT. Some clones are missing from TCRdb's copy, which holds only in-frame ones; the method was immunoSEQ multiplex PCR. This table has about 60,000 clones, around 89% appearing once. The chain links TRBV6-1 to TRBJ2-7; TRBD1 matches 10 bases. Sequencing used CD4+ or CD8+ T cells sorted from blood, obtained in a trial of the OX40 agonist ivuxolimab. The clonotype originates from an adult with an advanced solid tumor such as melanoma, head and neck, liver or kidney cancer. The CDR3 loop reads CASSSLGQGVILNF. CDR3 coding DNA: TGTGCCAGCAGTTCTCTAGGACAGGGGGTGATCTTGAACTTC.